This T cell receptor beta chain was sequenced for a study of shared clonotypes between healthy human individuals. This clone was detected only once. Compared with germline, one end of the junction differs, possibly owing to a read error. Data came from immunoSEQ multiplex PCR; TCRdb stores just in-frame clones and leaves some out. The sample has 2,500,000 or so clones; 93% are singletons. The CDR3 is 13 residues long. Germline CDR1 LNHDA, CDR2 SQIVND (reference sequence). Sequenced input: naive CD4+ T cells from PBMCs. This sample's subset: CD45RA+ positively selected. The genes are TRBV19 and TRBJ1-3; D is unresolved. The receptor's source is a man aged 18 to 30 in good health. Some clones in this sample may be carry-over from other donors' samples. This chain's CDR3 is CPMGRPLGNTIYF. The CDR3 DNA reads as TGCCCAATGGGCAGGCCGCTCGGAAACACCATATATTTT.